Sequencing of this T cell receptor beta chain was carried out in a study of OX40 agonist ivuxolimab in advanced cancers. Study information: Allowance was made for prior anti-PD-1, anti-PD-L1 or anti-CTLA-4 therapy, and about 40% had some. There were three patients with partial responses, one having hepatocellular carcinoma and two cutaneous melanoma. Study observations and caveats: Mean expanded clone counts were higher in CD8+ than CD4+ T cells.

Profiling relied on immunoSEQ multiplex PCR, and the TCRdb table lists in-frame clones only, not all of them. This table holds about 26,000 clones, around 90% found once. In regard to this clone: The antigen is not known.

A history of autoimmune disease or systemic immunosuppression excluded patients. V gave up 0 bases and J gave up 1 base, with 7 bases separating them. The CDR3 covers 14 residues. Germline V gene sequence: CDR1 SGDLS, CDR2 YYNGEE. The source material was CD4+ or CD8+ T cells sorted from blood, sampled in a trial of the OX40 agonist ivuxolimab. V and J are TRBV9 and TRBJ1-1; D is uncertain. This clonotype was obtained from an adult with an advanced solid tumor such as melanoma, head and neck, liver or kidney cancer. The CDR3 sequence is CASSVESGNTEAFF. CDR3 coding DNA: TGTGCCAGCAGCGTAGAATCGGGGAACACTGAAGCTTTCTTT. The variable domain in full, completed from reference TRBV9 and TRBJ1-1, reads DSGVTQTPKHLITATGQRVTLRCSPRSGDLSVYWYQQSLDQGLQFLIQYYNGEERAKGNILERFSAQQFPDLHSELNLSSLELGDSALYFCASSVESGNTEAFFGQGTRLTVV.